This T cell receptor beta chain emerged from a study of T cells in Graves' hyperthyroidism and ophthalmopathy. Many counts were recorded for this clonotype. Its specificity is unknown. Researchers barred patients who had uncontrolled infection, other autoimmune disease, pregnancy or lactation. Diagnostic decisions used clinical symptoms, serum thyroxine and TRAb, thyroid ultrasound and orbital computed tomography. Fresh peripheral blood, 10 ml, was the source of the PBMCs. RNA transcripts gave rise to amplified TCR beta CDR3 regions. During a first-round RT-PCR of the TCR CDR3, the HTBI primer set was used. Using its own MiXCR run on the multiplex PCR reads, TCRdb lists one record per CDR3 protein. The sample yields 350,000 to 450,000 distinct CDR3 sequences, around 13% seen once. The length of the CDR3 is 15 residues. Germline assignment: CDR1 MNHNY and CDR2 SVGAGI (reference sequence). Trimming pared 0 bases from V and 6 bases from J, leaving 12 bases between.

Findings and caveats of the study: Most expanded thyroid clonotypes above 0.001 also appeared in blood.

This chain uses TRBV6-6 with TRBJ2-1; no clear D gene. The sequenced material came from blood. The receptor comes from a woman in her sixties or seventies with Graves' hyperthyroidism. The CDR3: CASSYSYDSGNEQFF. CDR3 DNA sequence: TGTGCCAGCAGTTACTCGTATGACTCCGGCAATGAGCAGTTCTTC.